The source of this TCR beta chain is a study of B cell selection in AIRE deficiency. The study's findings and limits: In TCRBV usage, CDR3 length and diversity, patient Tconv and Treg cells matched healthy donors. Healthy donors alone shared over 25% of fewer than 4,000 Treg sequences; patients alone less than 9.5%. Shorter CDR3s marked shared Treg sequences, biased toward few non-templated insertions.

Notes on this clone: Its antigen remains unidentified.

The regulatory T cell sort gate was CD4+CD25hiCD127low/negative. Original methodology: Patients' Tregs yielded 5.4x10^4 or so distinct TCRbeta sequences; donors' 9.56x10^4. Measured with immunoSEQ multiplex PCR; TCRdb has only the in-frame clones, and not every one. The DNA was the basis for D and trimming; V, J and clone size are from that table. The sample holds tens of thousands of clones, 92% seen once. Trimming removed 7 bases at V and 3 bases at J, with 5 bases between. This CDR3 contains 11 residues. Germline-derived CDR1 and CDR2 are SGHRS and YFSETQ. Input material: CD4+CD25+ Tregs sorted from PBMCs. The receptor was isolated from a human donor in good health. The rearrangement uses TRBV5-1 and TRBJ2-1, with D unclear. Here the CDR3 DNA reads TGCGCCAGCGCTAACTACAATGAGCAGTTCTTC. It translates to CASANYNEQFF.